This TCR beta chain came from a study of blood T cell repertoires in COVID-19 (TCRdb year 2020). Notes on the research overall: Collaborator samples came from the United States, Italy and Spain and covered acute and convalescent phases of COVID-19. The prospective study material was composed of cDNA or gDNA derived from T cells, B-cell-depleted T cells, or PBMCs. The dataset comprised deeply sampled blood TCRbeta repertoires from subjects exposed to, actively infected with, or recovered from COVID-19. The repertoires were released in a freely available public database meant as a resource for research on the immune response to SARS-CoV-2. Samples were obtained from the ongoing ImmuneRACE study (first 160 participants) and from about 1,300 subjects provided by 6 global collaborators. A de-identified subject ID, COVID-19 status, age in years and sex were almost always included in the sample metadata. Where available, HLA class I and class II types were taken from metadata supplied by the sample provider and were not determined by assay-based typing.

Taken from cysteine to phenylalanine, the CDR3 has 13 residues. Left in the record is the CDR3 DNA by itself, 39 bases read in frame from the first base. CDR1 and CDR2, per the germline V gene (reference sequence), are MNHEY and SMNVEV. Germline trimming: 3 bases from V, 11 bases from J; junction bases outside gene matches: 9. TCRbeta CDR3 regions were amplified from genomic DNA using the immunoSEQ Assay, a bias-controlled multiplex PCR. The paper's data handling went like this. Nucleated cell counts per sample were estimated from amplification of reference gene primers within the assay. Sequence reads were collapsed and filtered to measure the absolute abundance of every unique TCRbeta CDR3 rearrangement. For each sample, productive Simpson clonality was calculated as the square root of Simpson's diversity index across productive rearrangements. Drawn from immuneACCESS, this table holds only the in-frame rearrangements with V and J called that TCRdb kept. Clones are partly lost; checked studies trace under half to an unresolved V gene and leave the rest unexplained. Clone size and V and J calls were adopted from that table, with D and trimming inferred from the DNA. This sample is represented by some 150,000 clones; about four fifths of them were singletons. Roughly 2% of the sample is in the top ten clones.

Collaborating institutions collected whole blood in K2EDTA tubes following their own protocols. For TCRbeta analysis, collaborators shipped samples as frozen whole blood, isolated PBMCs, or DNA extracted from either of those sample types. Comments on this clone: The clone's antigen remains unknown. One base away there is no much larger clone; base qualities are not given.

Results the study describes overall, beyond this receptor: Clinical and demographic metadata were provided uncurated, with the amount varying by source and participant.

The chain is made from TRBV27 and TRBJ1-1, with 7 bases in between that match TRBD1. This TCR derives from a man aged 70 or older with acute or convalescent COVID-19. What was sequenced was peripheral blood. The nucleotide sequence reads TGTGCCAGCAGTTTTCCAGGGGGTTTTCCCGCTTTCTTT. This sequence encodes CASSFPGGFPAFF.